A selection of T cell receptor beta chains follows, all from one sample in a study of OX40 agonist ivuxolimab in advanced cancers. Measured with immunoSEQ multiplex PCR; TCRdb has only the in-frame clones, and not every one. Of about 96,000 clones in the sample, around 80% were seen once. The material was CD4+ or CD8+ T cells sorted from blood, obtained in a trial of the OX40 agonist ivuxolimab. The source is an adult with an advanced solid tumor such as melanoma, head and neck, liver or kidney cancer. Each CDR3 is given with its conserved first and last residue. D genes are given only for firm matches. Clone size is not always given. Where it is, it says once, few, many or a class for expanded clones.

clone_size	d_call	v_call	j_call	cdr3_nt	cdr3_aa
-	TRBD2	TRBV10-3	TRBJ2-7	TGTGCCATCAGTGACCCAGCGGGAGGGTCCTACGAGCAGTACTTC	CAISDPAGGSYEQYF
-	-	TRBV19	TRBJ1-1	TGTGCCAGTAGTATAGGGGGGACACAAACCCTGAACACTGAAGCTTTCTTT	CASSIGGTQTLNTEAFF
-	-	TRBV25-1	TRBJ2-1	TGTGCCAGCAGTGTCCCGGGACCCCGGAATGAGCAGTTCTTC	CASSVPGPRNEQFF
-	TRBD2	TRBV5-6	TRBJ2-2	TGTGCCAGCAGCTTCTTACTAGCGGGAGGTAATGGGGAGCTGTTTTTT	CASSFLLAGGNGELFF
once	-	TRBV7-2	TRBJ1-5	TGTGCCAGCAGCTTAGCGGGGGGGGCGAGGCAGCCCCAGCATTTT	CASSLAGGARQPQHF
-	-	TRBV27	TRBJ2-2	TGTGCCAGCAGTATGCTAGGGCCGAACACCGGGGAGCTGTTTTTT	CASSMLGPNTGELFF
-	-	TRBV19	TRBJ2-3	TGTGCCAGTAGTATGGGCAGGAGCACAGATACGCAGTATTTT	CASSMGRSTDTQYF
-	TRBD2	TRBV5-8	TRBJ2-7	TGTGCCAGCAGGCGGCCCGCTAGCGGGAGCGCCGAGCAGTACTTC	CASRRPASGSAEQYF
-	TRBD2	TRBV12-5	TRBJ2-5	TGTGCTAGTGGCCCCCTTAGCGGGAGAGGTCAAGAGACCCAGTACTTC	CASGPLSGRGQETQYF
-	TRBD1	TRBV11-2	TRBJ2-7	TGTGCCAGCAGCCCGCGCCAGCAGGGGGCTGAAGGATACTACGAGCAGTACTTC	CASSPRQQGAEGYYEQYF
once	-	TRBV4-2	TRBJ2-7	TGTGCCAGCAGCCGTAGCGGAACCACGCAAAAATACGAGCAGTACTTC	CASSRSGTTQKYEQYF
-	-	TRBV28	TRBJ2-7	TGTGCCAGCAGCCCGGCTGGGAACTCCTACGAGCAGTACTTC	CASSPAGNSYEQYF
-	-	TRBV7-9	TRBJ1-1	TGTGCCAGCAGCTTAGCCGGGAACACTGAAGCTTTCTTT	CASSLAGNTEAFF
-	-	TRBV7-2	TRBJ2-1	TGTGCCAGCAGCCCGCTGACTAATGAGCAGTTCTTC	CASSPLTNEQFF
-	TRBD2	TRBV29-1	TRBJ2-1	TGCAGCTTCCGATTCGGGGAAAGGCCGGGGGGGCCCGGGAATGAGCAGTTCTTC	CSFRFGERPGGPGNEQFF
once	-	TRBV5-6	TRBJ1-6	TGTGCCAGCAGTGGGGCCCTCTCCTATAATTCACCCCTCCACTTT	CASSGALSYNSPLHF
-	-	TRBV2	TRBJ2-7	TGTGCCAGCGGGTGGACCTCCCATTTGTACTTC	CASGWTSHLYF
-	TRBD1	TRBV5-1	TRBJ1-6	TGCGCCAGCAGACCAGACAGGGCTTCACCCCTCCACTTT	CASRPDRASPLHF
-	-	TRBV29-1	TRBJ1-1	TGCAGCGTTGAAGATGGAGGTATTGAAGCTTTCTTT	CSVEDGGIEAFF
-	TRBD2	TRBV4-2	TRBJ2-2	TGTGCCAGCAGCCAAGAGGGTCTAGCGGGGGGCCCCGGGGAGCTGTTTTTT	CASSQEGLAGGPGELFF
-	-	TRBV9	TRBJ1-2	TGTGCCAGCAGGGGAGCCGACTATGGCTACACCTTC	CASRGADYGYTF
-	-	TRBV14	TRBJ2-7	TGTGCCAGCAGCCCTCTCACGGGATCCTACGAGCAGTACTTC	CASSPLTGSYEQYF
-	-	TRBV7-2	TRBJ1-5	TGTGCCAGCAGCTCGACAGCGGGAAATCAGCCCCAGCATTTT	CASSSTAGNQPQHF
-	-	TRBV7-2	TRBJ1-2	TGTGCCAGCAGCTTAAAGGTTTTCTATGGCTACACCTTC	CASSLKVFYGYTF
-	-	TRBV19	TRBJ1-2	TGTGCCAGTAGTATAATGAGGGCTAACTATGGCTACACCTTC	CASSIMRANYGYTF
-	-	TRBV19	TRBJ1-1	TGTGCCAGTAGAAACCAGTCCCGGGGGCGAACTGAAGCTTTCTTT	CASRNQSRGRTEAFF
-	-	TRBV5-1	TRBJ2-1	TGCGCCAGCAGCTTGCGGACAGACAATGAGCAGTTCTTC	CASSLRTDNEQFF
-	-	TRBV11-1	TRBJ1-1	TGTGCCAGCAGTGCCCTTGATACAATGAACACTGAAGCTTTCTTT	CASSALDTMNTEAFF
-	TRBD1	TRBV5-1	TRBJ1-2	TGCGCCAGCAAATCGGGACAGGCTAACTATGGCTACACCTTC	CASKSGQANYGYTF
-	TRBD2	TRBV7-9	TRBJ2-5	TGTGCCAGCAGCTTAGCGCTAAGCGGGGGCCACCAAGAGACCCAGTACTTC	CASSLALSGGHQETQYF
-	-	TRBV11-3	TRBJ1-1	TGTGCCAGCAGCTTAGGGTCCGGTGAAGCTTTCTTT	CASSLGSGEAFF
-	TRBD1	TRBV27	TRBJ2-7	TGTGCCAGCAGTGTTAGAGGGACAGGGGGCTCCTACGAGCAGTACTTC	CASSVRGTGGSYEQYF
-	TRBD1	TRBV27	TRBJ1-3	TGTGCCAGCAGTGCAGGGACAGGGACTGGAAACACCATATATTTT	CASSAGTGTGNTIYF
-	-	TRBV28	TRBJ1-2	TGTGCCAGCAGTTTATTGAGCAGTTATGGCTACACCTTC	CASSLLSSYGYTF
-	-	TRBV27	TRBJ1-1	TGTGCCAGCAGTCCCTTAACCACTGAAGCTTTCTTT	CASSPLTTEAFF
-	-	TRBV20-1	TRBJ2-7	TGCAGTGCGGGAGGTGCGGTCGAGCAGTACTTC	CSAGGAVEQYF
few	-	TRBV25-1	TRBJ1-4	TGTGCCAGCGCCACAGGGTGGGAAAAACTGTTTTTT	CASATGWEKLFF
-	-	TRBV4-2	TRBJ2-6	TGTGCCAGCAGCCAAGGGGTTGTGCAGGGATCTGGGGCCAACGTCCTGACTTTC	CASSQGVVQGSGANVLTF
-	-	TRBV27	TRBJ1-5	TGTGCCAGCAGTTTTAGGGGTGGCAATCAGCCCCAGCATTTT	CASSFRGGNQPQHF
-	TRBD2	TRBV5-4	TRBJ2-7	TGTGCCAGCAGCCTCCTCCCAATACTAAGCGGGGACTCCTACGAGCAGTACTTC	CASSLLPILSGDSYEQYF
-	-	TRBV6-1	TRBJ1-6	TGTGCCAGCAGTGAAGGACGGCAGGGGAATTCACCCCTCCACTTT	CASSEGRQGNSPLHF
-	TRBD1	TRBV28	TRBJ2-7	TGTGCCAGCAGTTTACCGGGACAGGGGGCGAAAGAGCAGTACTTC	CASSLPGQGAKEQYF
-	TRBD2	TRBV10-2	TRBJ2-7	TGCGCCAGCAGTGAATCAGTAGCGGGAGGATACGAGCAGTACTTC	CASSESVAGGYEQYF
-	-	TRBV7-8	TRBJ1-1	TGTGCCAGCAGCTCGGGGGTGTTTTGGGGAAAGACGGACACTGAAGCTTTCTTT	CASSSGVFWGKTDTEAFF
-	TRBD2	TRBV19	TRBJ2-7	TGTGCCAGTAGTTCCGGGACTAGCGTTTACGAGCAGTACTTC	CASSSGTSVYEQYF
-	-	TRBV5-1	TRBJ1-1	TGCGCCAGCAGCTTGGGGCGGGAAGACACTGAAGCTTTCTTT	CASSLGREDTEAFF
-	TRBD1	TRBV12-5	TRBJ2-5	TGTGCTAGTGGCCCCTCTCAAGGGACAGGGGGAGAGACCCAGTACTTC	CASGPSQGTGGETQYF
-	-	TRBV7-9	TRBJ2-3	TGTGCCAGCAGCTTAGCGGGAAATATAGGCACAGATACGCAGTATTTT	CASSLAGNIGTDTQYF
-	-	TRBV19	TRBJ2-3	TGTGCCACCAAACCCCAGGGGGGGGCCACAGATACGCAGTATTTT	CATKPQGGATDTQYF
-	-	TRBV7-9	TRBJ2-6	TGTGCCAGCAGCCAGGATAACGGCGTCCTGACTTTC	CASSQDNGVLTF
once	TRBD2	TRBV5-1	TRBJ2-1	TGCGCCAGCAGTTTGACCACTAGCGGGAGAGGCAATGAGCAGTTCTTC	CASSLTTSGRGNEQFF
-	-	TRBV6-6	TRBJ2-6	TGTGCCAGCAGGGACACTGCTGGGGCCAACGTCCTGACTTTC	CASRDTAGANVLTF
-	-	TRBV19	TRBJ2-3	TGTGCCAGTACCGGTTTGCGGGGCACAGATACGCAGTATTTT	CASTGLRGTDTQYF